This T cell receptor beta chain was captured in a study of cytomegalovirus exposure and HLA in healthy donors. At the level of the study: The 90 to 150 validation repertoires matched the approximately 700 first-cohort repertoires in platform, a later analysis reported.

Among the roughly 120 subjects of the validation cohort, separate from the roughly 700-subject first cohort, were the donors. TCRdb's copy holds only in-frame clones and misses some; the assay was immunoSEQ multiplex PCR. This sample has over 110,000 clones; around 87% occur once, and the top ten carry around 10%. As for this clone: The antigen remains undetermined.

This CDR3 is 14 amino acids long. The junction had 8 bases not matched to a gene; V was cut back by 4 bases and J by 7 bases. The V gene's germline CDR1 is SGHNT and CDR2 YYREEE (reference sequence). Notes on the study in general: Cytomegalovirus status, reportedly, was diagnosed with high specificity and sensitivity by the classifier. Three of the chains that were CMV-associated were confirmed in vitro to be specific for CMV antigens.

The chain recombines TRBV5-4 with TRBJ1-2, with TRBD1 matching over 9 bases. The sample comprised PBMCs. The sequence was obtained from a man between 18 and 35 years old in good health and CMV-seropositive. For the CDR3, the DNA is TGTGCCAGCAGCGTCCGGGACAGGGTAGTTGGCTACACCTTC. It translates to CASSVRDRVVGYTF. Together with reference TRBV5-4 and TRBJ1-2, the CDR3 gives the full variable domain: ETGVTQSPTHLIKTRGQQVTLRCSSQSGHNTVSWYQQALGQGPQFIFQYYREEENGRGNFPPRFSGLQFPNYSSELNVNALELDDSALYLCASSVRDRVVGYTFGSGTRLTVV.